The 5 T cell receptor beta chains below were found in one sample sequenced in a study of blood T cell repertoires in COVID-19. The data were produced by immunoSEQ multiplex PCR, yet TCRdb's version contains in-frame clones alone and is incomplete. The sample has over 130,000 clones, about 80% seen once. Sequenced sample: peripheral blood. These receptors came from a man between 65 and 85 years old with acute or convalescent COVID-19.

This chain connects TRBV4-1 to TRBJ2-7; D possibly corresponds to TRBD1 (6 bases). CDR3 length: 16 residues. Per germline, CDR1 MGHRA and CDR2 YSYEKL. Deletions cut 1 base from V and 0 bases from J, with 13 bases between. CDR3 loop: CASSQGAQGSSYEQYF. DNA for the CDR3: TGCGCCAGCAGCCAAGGGGCACAGGGAAGCTCCTACGAGCAGTACTTC.

This sequence joins TRBV9 and TRBJ2-2; the D gene is possibly TRBD2 (5 bases). Germline values: CDR1 SGDLS, CDR2 YYNGEE. The CDR3 has 16 amino acids. Trimming removed 2 bases at V and 8 bases at J, with 19 bases between. The CDR3 sequence is CASSVRAGTLGGELFF. The CDR3 DNA is TGTGCCAGCAGCGTCCGTGCGGGCACCCTAGGAGGGGAGCTGTTTTTT.

V and J are TRBV5-1 and TRBJ1-6; possible D gene TRBD1, 5 bases. The ends were cut back, 0 bases at V and 5 bases at J, with 9 bases in the middle. The CDR3 spans 15 residues. Germline CDR1 SGHRS, CDR2 YFSETQ. CDR3 nucleotides: TGCGCCAGCAGCTTGGTAACAGGAGATAATTCACCCCTCCACTTT. The encoded protein is CASSLVTGDNSPLHF.

The chain is built from TRBV6-5 and TRBJ2-7; 7 positions agree with TRBD1. The length of the CDR3 is 15 residues. V was clipped by 6 bases and J by 2 bases; unmatched bases: 10. Per germline, CDR1 MNHEY and CDR2 SVGAGI. The CDR3 sequence: CASSLEGQAAYEQYF. The CDR3 DNA sequence: TGTGCCAGCAGCTTAGAAGGACAGGCAGCCTACGAGCAGTACTTC.

CDR3 bases: TGTGCCAGCAGCTTACCAGGGTTGGATAGCAATCAGCCCCAGCATTTT. Protein product: CASSLPGLDSNQPQHF. The V call is TRBV5-8, the J call TRBJ1-5; possibly TRBD1 for D (5 bases). The germline V gene encodes CDR1 SGHTS and CDR2 YDEGEE. This CDR3 is 16 amino acids long. Trimming stripped 2 bases from V and 0 bases from J, with 12 bases between.